A selection of T cell receptor beta chains follows, all from one sample in a study of blood T cell repertoires in COVID-19. Profiled with immunoSEQ multiplex PCR; TCRdb holds only in-frame clones, not every one. The data show around 140,000 clones, roughly four fifths seen once. The sequencing input was peripheral blood. All receptors derive from a woman aged 45 to 65 with active or convalescent COVID-19. Each CDR3 is given with its conserved first and last residue. Fields, in order: CDR3 DNA, CDR3 protein, J gene, V gene, clone size, D gene. The D gene is left open where the match is weak. Rows may omit the clone size; those that give it use once, few, many or a size class.

TGTGCCAGCACCGAATATCAACAGGTTTTTGGCACAGATACGCAGTATTTT CASTEYQQVFGTDTQYF TRBJ2-3 TRBV11-2 NA NA
TGTGCCAGCAGCCAAGGATTAGGACAGGGGACCTACGAGCAGTACTTC CASSQGLGQGTYEQYF TRBJ2-7 TRBV3-1/TRBV3-2 NA TRBD1
TGTGCCAGCAGCCAAGAGAGGAAACAGGGACCTCAGCCCCAGCATTTT CASSQERKQGPQPQHF TRBJ1-5 TRBV4-2 NA NA
TGTGCCAGCGGGGGCACCTCCTATGAAGCTTTCTTT CASGGTSYEAFF TRBJ1-1 TRBV9 medium-sized NA
TGTGCCAGTAGTATTCGACTAGCGGGAGGGCCTGTCGAGCAGTACTTC CASSIRLAGGPVEQYF TRBJ2-7 TRBV19 NA TRBD2
TGTGCCAGCATCATTTGCAATTCCAGGGGTGACGGGGAGCTGTTTTTT CASIICNSRGDGELFF TRBJ2-2 TRBV6-4 many NA
TGTGCCAGCAGTGAAAGGGGGCAGGGTAATGGCTACACCTTC CASSERGQGNGYTF TRBJ1-2 TRBV2 NA TRBD1
TGTGCCAGCAGCGTAGTGGGGGGAGCCTACAATGAGCAGTTCTTC CASSVVGGAYNEQFF TRBJ2-1 TRBV9 NA NA
TGTGCCATTCCGCCGGGACTAGACCCAGATACGCAGTATTTT CAIPPGLDPDTQYF TRBJ2-3 TRBV2 NA TRBD2
TGTGCCATCAGTGACACAGGGACTAGCAATCAGCCCCAGCATTTT CAISDTGTSNQPQHF TRBJ1-5 TRBV10-3 NA NA
TGTGCCAGCAGCCAAGACGTCGGGGTTTTAGGCAATGAGCAGTTCTTC CASSQDVGVLGNEQFF TRBJ2-1 TRBV14 once NA
TGTGCCAGCAGCTTATTAACCGGGACAGGGCTCACCGGGGAGCTGTTTTTT CASSLLTGTGLTGELFF TRBJ2-2 TRBV7-9 NA TRBD1
TGTGCCTGGAGTAAAGGGGCCTGGAACACTGAAGCTTTCTTT CAWSKGAWNTEAFF TRBJ1-1 TRBV30 NA NA
TGTGCCTGGAGTCGGTCTCTGGGGCGAAACACTGAAGCTTTCTTT CAWSRSLGRNTEAFF TRBJ1-1 TRBV30 NA NA
TGTGCTAGCAGCTTAAGGGCAGGGGGCGCGTCCGAGCAGTACTTC CASSLRAGGASEQYF TRBJ2-7 TRBV7-7 many TRBD1
TGTGCCAGTAGTAGGACGGACAGGGGGCCTGAAGCTTTCTTT CASSRTDRGPEAFF TRBJ1-1 TRBV19 NA TRBD1
TGTGCCAGCAGCCTAGGACTAGCGGGACACGAGCAGTACTTC CASSLGLAGHEQYF TRBJ2-7 TRBV13 NA TRBD2
TGTGCCAGCAGCTCGCGATTAGGGGGGACCCAGTACTTC CASSSRLGGTQYF TRBJ2-5 TRBV7-9 NA NA
TGCGCCAGCAGCTTAGGGGGACTAGCGGGTCACAGCGACTACGAGCAGTACTTC CASSLGGLAGHSDYEQYF TRBJ2-7 TRBV5-1 NA TRBD2
TGTGCCAGCAGTCCAGGGGCGGAAAATTCACCCCTCCACTTT CASSPGAENSPLHF TRBJ1-6 TRBV6-5 NA NA
TGTGCCAGCAGCCAACCGGGACTAGTTAATGAGCAGTTCTTC CASSQPGLVNEQFF TRBJ2-1 TRBV3-1/TRBV3-2 NA TRBD2
TGTGCCAGCAGCTGGTCCGGGGATACGCAGTATTTT CASSWSGDTQYF TRBJ2-3 TRBV4-2 once NA
TGTGCCATCAGTCAGGGGATGAACACTGAAGCTTTCTTT CAISQGMNTEAFF TRBJ1-1 TRBV10-3 NA NA
TGTGCCAGCAGCAACAGGGGGACTGGGGCCAACGTCCTGACTTTC CASSNRGTGANVLTF TRBJ2-6 TRBV7-6 NA TRBD1
TGTGCCAGCACCGCGGACGGGGTTACGCAGTATTTT CASTADGVTQYF TRBJ2-3 TRBV7-3 NA NA
TGTGCCAGTATCCTCGACTTTGCTGGAAACACCATATATTTT CASILDFAGNTIYF TRBJ1-3 TRBV19 few NA
TGTGCCTGGAGTAAGGGGGGGCTTTCTGGAAACACCATATATTTT CAWSKGGLSGNTIYF TRBJ1-3 TRBV30 NA NA